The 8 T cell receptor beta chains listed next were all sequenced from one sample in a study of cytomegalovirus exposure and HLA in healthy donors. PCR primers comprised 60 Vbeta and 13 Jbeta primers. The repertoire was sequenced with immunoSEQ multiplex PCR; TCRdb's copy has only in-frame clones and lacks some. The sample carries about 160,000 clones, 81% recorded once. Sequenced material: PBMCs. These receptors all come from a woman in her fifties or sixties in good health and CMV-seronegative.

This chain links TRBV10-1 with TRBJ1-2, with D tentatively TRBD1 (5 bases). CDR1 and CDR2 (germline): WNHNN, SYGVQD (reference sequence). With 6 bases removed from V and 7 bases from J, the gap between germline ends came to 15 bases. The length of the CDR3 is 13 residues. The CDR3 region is CASRKGRVLGYTF. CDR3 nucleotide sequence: TGCGCCAGCAGGAAAGGCAGGGTCCTTGGCTACACCTTC.

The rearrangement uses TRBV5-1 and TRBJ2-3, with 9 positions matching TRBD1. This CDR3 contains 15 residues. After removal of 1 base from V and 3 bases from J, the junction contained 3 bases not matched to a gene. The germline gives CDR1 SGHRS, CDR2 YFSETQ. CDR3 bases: TGCGCCAGCAGCTTGAACGGACAGGGGACAGATACGCAGTATTTT. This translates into CASSLNGQGTDTQYF.

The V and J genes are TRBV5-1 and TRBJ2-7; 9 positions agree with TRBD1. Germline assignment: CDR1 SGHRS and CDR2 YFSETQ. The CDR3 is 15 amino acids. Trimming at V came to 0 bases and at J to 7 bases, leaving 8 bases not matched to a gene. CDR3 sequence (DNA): TGCGCCAGCAGCTTGGGAGTACAGGGGGCGTGGGAGCAGTACTTC. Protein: CASSLGVQGAWEQYF.

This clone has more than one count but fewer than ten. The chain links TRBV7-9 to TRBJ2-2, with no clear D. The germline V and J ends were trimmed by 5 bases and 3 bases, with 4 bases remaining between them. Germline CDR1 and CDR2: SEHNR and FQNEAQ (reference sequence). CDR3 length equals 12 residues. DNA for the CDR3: TGTGCCAGCAGCCGAGACACCGGGGAGCTGTTTTTT. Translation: CASSRDTGELFF.

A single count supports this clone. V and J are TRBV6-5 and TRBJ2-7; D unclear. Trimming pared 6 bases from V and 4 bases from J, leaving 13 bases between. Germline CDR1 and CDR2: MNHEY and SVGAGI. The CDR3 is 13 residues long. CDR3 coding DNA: TGTGCCAGCAGCCCAGAAATCAAATACGAGCAGTACTTC. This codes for CASSPEIKYEQYF.

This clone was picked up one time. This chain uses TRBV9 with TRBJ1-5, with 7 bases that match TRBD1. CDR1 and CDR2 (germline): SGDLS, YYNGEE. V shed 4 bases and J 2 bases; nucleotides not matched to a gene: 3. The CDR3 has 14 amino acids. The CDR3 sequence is CASSPGQGNQPQHF. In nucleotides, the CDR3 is TGTGCCAGCAGCCCTGGACAGGGCAATCAGCCCCAGCATTTT.

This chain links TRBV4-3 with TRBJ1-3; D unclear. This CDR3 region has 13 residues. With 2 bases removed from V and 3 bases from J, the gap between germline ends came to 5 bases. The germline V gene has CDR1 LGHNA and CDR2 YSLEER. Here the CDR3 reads CASSQQLGNTIYF. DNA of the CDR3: TGCGCCAGCAGCCAACAACTTGGAAACACCATATATTTT.

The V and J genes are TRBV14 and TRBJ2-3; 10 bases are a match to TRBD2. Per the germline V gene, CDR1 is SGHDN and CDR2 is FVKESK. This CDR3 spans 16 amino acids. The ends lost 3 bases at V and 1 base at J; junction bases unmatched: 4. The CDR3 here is CASSQASGRGTDTQYF. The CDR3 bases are TGTGCCAGCAGCCAGGCCAGCGGGAGGGGCACAGATACGCAGTATTTT.